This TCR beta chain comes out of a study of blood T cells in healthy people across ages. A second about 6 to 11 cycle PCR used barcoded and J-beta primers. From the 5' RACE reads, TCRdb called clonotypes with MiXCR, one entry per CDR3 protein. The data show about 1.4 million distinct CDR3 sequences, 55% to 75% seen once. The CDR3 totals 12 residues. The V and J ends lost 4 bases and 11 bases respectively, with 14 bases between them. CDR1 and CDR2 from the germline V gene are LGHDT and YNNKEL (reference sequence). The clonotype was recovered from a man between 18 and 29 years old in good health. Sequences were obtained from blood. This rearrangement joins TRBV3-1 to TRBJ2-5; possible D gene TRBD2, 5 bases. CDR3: CASSREGPLQYF. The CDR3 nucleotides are TGTGCCAGCAGCCGAGAGGGCCCCCTGCAGTACTTC.